This T cell receptor beta chain is drawn from a study of T cell responses to AZD1222 COVID-19 vaccine. Findings and limits, study-wide: The repertoires were collected only after the peak T cell response. CD4 TCRs covered the whole spike, strongest at regions 160-218 and 743-854.

Turning to this clone: The antigen is undetermined.

Only in-frame clones appear in the TCRdb table, and some are missing; sequencing was by immunoSEQ multiplex PCR. This sample has 110,000 to 150,000 clones, with approximately 91% found just once. Analyses pooled second doses at about 4 or about 12 weeks. Sequencing used peripheral blood, obtained 28 days after the second AZD1222 dose. The sequence was collected from an adult who received the AZD1222 COVID-19 vaccine.

The CDR3 DNA sequence: TGTGCCAGCTCACCTATACAGGAGATCTATGGCTACACCTTC. It translates to CASSPIQEIYGYTF. The chain has TRBV18 and TRBJ1-2; D is possibly TRBD1 (5 bases). This CDR3 has 14 amino acids. Germline CDR1 reads KGHSH; CDR2 reads LQKENI. V gave up 3 bases and J gave up 4 bases, with 12 bases separating them.